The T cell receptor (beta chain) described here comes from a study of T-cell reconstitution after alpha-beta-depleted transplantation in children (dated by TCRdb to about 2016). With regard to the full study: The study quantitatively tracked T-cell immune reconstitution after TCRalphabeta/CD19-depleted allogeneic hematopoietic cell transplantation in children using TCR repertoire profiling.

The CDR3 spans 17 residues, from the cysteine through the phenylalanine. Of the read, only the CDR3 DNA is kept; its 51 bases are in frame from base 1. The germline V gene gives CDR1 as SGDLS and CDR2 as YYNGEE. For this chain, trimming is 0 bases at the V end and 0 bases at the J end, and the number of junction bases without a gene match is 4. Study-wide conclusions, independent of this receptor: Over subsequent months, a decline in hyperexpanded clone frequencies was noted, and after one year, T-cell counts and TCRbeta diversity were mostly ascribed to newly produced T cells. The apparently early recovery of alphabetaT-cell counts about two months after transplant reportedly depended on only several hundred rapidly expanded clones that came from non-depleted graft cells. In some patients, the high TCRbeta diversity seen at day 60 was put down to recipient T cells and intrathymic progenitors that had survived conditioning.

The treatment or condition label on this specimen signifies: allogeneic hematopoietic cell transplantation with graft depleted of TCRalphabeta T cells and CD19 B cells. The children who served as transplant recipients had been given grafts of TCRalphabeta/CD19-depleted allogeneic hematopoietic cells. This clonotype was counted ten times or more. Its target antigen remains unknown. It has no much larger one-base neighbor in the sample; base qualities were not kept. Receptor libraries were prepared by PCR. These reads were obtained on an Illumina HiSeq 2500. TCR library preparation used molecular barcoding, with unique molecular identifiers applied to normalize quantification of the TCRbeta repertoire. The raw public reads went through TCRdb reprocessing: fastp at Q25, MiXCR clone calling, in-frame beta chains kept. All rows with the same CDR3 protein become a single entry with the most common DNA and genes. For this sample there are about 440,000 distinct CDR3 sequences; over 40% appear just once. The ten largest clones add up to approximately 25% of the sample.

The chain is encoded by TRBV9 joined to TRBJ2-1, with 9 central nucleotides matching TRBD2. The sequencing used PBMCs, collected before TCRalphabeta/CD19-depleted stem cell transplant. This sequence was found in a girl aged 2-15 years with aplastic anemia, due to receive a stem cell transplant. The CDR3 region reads CASSVEGSGSSYNEQFF. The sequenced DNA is TGTGCCAGCAGCGTAGAGGGTAGCGGGAGCTCCTACAATGAGCAGTTCTTC.